Listed below are T cell receptor beta chains from one sample, sequenced in a study of cytomegalovirus exposure and HLA in healthy donors. Profiled with immunoSEQ multiplex PCR; TCRdb holds only in-frame clones, not every one. This table has 160,000 or so clones, around 73% appearing once. Sample: PBMCs. All receptors come from a male donor in good health and CMV-seronegative. Each CDR3 is given with its conserved first and last residue. A D gene is named only where the DNA matches it firmly.

d_call,v_call,j_call,cdr3_aa,cdr3_nt
NA,TRBV7-6,TRBJ2-1,CASSPEGYEQFF,TGTGCCAGCAGCCCCGAGGGATATGAGCAGTTCTTC
TRBD1,TRBV9,TRBJ1-5,CASRVTGGCDQPQHF,TGTGCCAGCAGAGTGACAGGGGGCTGCGATCAGCCCCAGCATTTT
TRBD2,TRBV6-5,TRBJ2-7,CASSGVEREGREQYF,TGTGCCAGCAGTGGGGTTGAGCGGGAGGGCCGCGAGCAGTACTTC
NA,TRBV6-4,TRBJ1-4,CASSDSIWGGNEKLFF,TGTGCCAGCAGTGACTCGATCTGGGGGGGCAATGAAAAACTGTTTTTT
NA,TRBV7-3,TRBJ2-3,CASSFPGTDTQYF,TGTGCCAGCAGCTTCCCAGGAACAGATACGCAGTATTTT
NA,TRBV28,TRBJ1-2,CAGGGANYGYTF,TGTGCCGGCGGGGGGGCGAACTATGGCTACACCTTC
NA,TRBV5-1,TRBJ2-5,CASSIAGYQETQYF,TGCGCCAGCAGTATCGCAGGGTACCAAGAGACCCAGTACTTC
NA,TRBV18,TRBJ1-1,CASSPLEANTEAFF,TGTGCCAGCTCACCACTAGAGGCGAACACTGAAGCTTTCTTT
NA,TRBV19,TRBJ1-4,CDLTDSPPTNEKLFF,TGTGACCTGACAGACAGTCCCCCAACTAATGAAAAACTGTTTTTT
NA,TRBV4-3,TRBJ2-3,CASSIGPPAGASTDTQYF,TGCGCCAGCAGCATAGGGCCTCCGGCAGGGGCTAGCACAGATACGCAGTATTTT